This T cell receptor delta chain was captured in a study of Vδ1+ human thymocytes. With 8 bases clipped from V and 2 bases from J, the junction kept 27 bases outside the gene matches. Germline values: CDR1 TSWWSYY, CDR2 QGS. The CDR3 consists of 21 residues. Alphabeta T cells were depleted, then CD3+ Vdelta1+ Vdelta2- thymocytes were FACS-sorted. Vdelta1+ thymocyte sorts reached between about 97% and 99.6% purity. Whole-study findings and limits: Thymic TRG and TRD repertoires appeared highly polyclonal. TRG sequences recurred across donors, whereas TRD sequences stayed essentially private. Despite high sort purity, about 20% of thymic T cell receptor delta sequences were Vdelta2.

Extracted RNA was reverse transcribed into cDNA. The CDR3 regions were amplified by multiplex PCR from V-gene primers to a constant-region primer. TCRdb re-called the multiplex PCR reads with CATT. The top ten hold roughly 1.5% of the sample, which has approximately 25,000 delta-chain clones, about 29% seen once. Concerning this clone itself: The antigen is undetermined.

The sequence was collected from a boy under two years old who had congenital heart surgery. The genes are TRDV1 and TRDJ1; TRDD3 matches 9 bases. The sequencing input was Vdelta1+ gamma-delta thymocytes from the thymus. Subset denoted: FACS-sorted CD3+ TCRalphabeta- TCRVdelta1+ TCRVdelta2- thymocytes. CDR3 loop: CALTQFLHPFLGDMGTDKLIF. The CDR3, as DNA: TGTGCTCTTACCCAATTCCTTCACCCGTTCTTGGGGGATATGGGAACCGATAAACTCATCTTT.